The T cell receptor beta chain described here comes from a study of T cell responses to AZD1222 COVID-19 vaccine. Libraries were prepared by immunoSEQ multiplex PCR; TCRdb keeps only in-frame clonotypes and omits some of them. The profile covers 120,000 to 150,000 clones, with more than 70% appearing a single time and about 4.8% taken by the ten largest. As for this clone: Its target is not known. An end of the junction does not agree with germline; a read error may underlie this.

Findings and limits, study-wide: The sample set comprised mostly white British donors with more females, and clonal diversity was possibly underestimated.

In germline, CDR1 is SGHAT, CDR2 FQNNGV. The CDR3 totals 14 residues. The receptor was isolated from an adult who received the AZD1222 COVID-19 vaccine. The V gene is TRBV11-2, the J gene TRBJ2-1, with TRBD2 matching 7 bases. This material consisted of peripheral blood, taken 28 days after the second AZD1222 dose. CDR3 sequence: CASTLAGHYNEQFF. Written as DNA, the CDR3 is TGTGCCAGCACCTTAGCGGGCCACTACAATGAGCAGTTCTTC.